The present TCR beta chain was sequenced within a study of T-cell reconstitution after alpha-beta-depleted transplantation in children. Preparation of the TCRbeta library involved a method that used unique molecular identifiers. MiXCR was run by TCRdb on the PCR reads, yielding one entry per CDR3 protein. The repertoire holds roughly 300,000 distinct CDR3 sequences, 11% seen once, with 23% in the top ten. This clonotype was recorded a few times. Antigen unknown. Whole-study results and caveats: From surviving recipient T cells and thymic progenitors came the high day-60 TCRbeta diversity observed in some patients. The authors attributed T-cell counts and diversity one year after transplant mostly to newly produced T cells. The study reportedly traced alpha-beta T cells about two months after transplant to several hundred expanded graft clones.

The clonotype was recovered from a male patient under 10 years old who had a stem cell transplant for chronic granulomatous disease, so the T cells may come from the graft donor. Specimen: peripheral blood, collected 180 days after TCRalphabeta/CD19-depleted stem cell transplant.

DNA of the CDR3: TGTGCCAGCAGATCGGACTCCTTCGGTCCAAACATTCAGTACTTC. Residues: CASRSDSFGPNIQYF. The V gene is TRBV2, the J gene TRBJ2-4, with TRBD2 as a possible D gene (5 bases). V lost 6 bases, J lost 6 bases, and 18 bases lay in between. The CDR3 loop spans 15 amino acids. Germline lookup yields CDR1 SNHLY and CDR2 FYNNEI. Complete variable domain (other parts from reference TRBV2 and TRBJ2-4): EPEVTQTPSHQVTQMGQEVILRCVPISNHLYFYWYRQILGQKVEFLVSFYNNEISEKSEIFDDQFSVERPDGSNFTLKIRSTKLEDSAMYFCASRSDSFGPNIQYFGAGTRLSVL.